This T cell receptor beta chain was sequenced during a study of cytomegalovirus exposure and HLA in healthy donors (dated 2017 in TCRdb). For context, the study as a whole: An earlier analysis of under 600 of the donors reported more than 250 Gb of sequence data and roughly 110 million unique TCR beta sequences from some 180 million T cells. Approximately 310 gigabases of sequencing data and around 80 million unique TCR sequences made up an early release that covered several hundred HLA-typed donors. Of the roughly 400 genotyped donors, 65% to 90% fell in the genetic ancestry cluster associated with self-reported Caucasian donors. The aim of the study was to test whether cataloging public T cell receptors could identify signatures of past pathogen exposure. The T cell repertoires of around 670 subjects were profiled by immunosequencing and related to cytomegalovirus serostatus. A separate validation cohort of roughly 110 different subjects was used in addition to the 666-subject first cohort. To predict cytomegalovirus infection status, the study brought together high-throughput TCR immunosequencing, statistical association of individual TCRs with disease status, and machine learning. In a later analysis, previously published TCR beta repertoires from 500 to 750 donors were re-analyzed and high-resolution HLA genotyping was added so that TCR occurrence patterns could be studied. Rather than drawing on any new phenotypic data, the later analysis identified candidate immune exposures from TCR beta sequences and the way those sequences occurred across donors. To decide whether each TCR beta V gene segment behaved as functional or pseudogenic, an earlier analysis of approximately 620 of the donors relied on high-throughput TCR beta sequencing. Alongside the repertoire data, information on donor age, sex, ethnicity and CMV serostatus was compiled. A later genetic analysis used genome-wide SNP genotypes for about three fifths of the 666 donors, treating that subset as a discovery cohort. Every discovery cohort repertoire had been produced on one sequencing platform. Class I and class II HLA loci were covered by the typing at four-digit resolution. The number of typed donors differed by locus: about 629-630 for A, B, C, DRB1 and DQB1; approximately 520 for DQA1; some 610 for DPA1; and around 490 for DPB1. Four or five DR-DQ haplotypes were handled as single units for association and clustering because linkage in the cohort was strong. Across around 400 genotyped donors of the cohort, an average of 235,054 unique TCR beta nucleotide sequences per donor were sequenced, and 15% to 20% of those sequences were non-productive.

The cohort comprised 666 healthy bone marrow donors. At the time of sampling, all cohort members were nominally healthy, though unrecorded immune exposures were likely present. The donor was CMV seropositive and belonged to the group of more than 250 seropositive cohort members. Each donor provided a peripheral blood sample, and peripheral blood mononuclear cells were used for TCR beta sequencing. The Qiagen DNeasy Blood Extraction Kit was used to extract genomic DNA from the blood cell samples. What the study reported, not specific to this receptor: In a later analysis, the rate of TCR association differed among HLA loci, with DRB1 alleles having the most associated TCRs and HLA-C alleles having the fewest. Roughly uniform sequencing depth across donors was assumed in presence/absence analyses, although this assumption may not hold. Because some donors lacked HLA typing at each locus, the association tests relied only on the typed subset. In vitro tests confirmed that three of the cytomegalovirus-associated TCR beta chains recognize cytomegalovirus antigens. A cluster of highly shared sequence variants was judged likely to represent a technical artifact of the sequencing pipeline. According to a later genetic analysis, donors in an Asian-associated ancestry cluster had fewer N-insertions in productive TCRs than the roughly 700-donor mean. An earlier analysis of approximately 500 of the donors showed that most TCR beta V segments appeared in productive rearrangements either about 87% or about 30% of the time, which broadly matched IMGT annotations. While some public TCRs were present in many individuals, most TCR sequences turned up only very rarely across donors. At a false discovery rate of 0.05, a later analysis linked about 16,000 TCR beta sequences to specific HLA alleles. According to a later analysis, parvovirus B19, influenza, CMV and Epstein-Barr virus appeared linked to several top co-occurrence clusters. A later analysis found that most CMV-associated TCR beta chains appeared HLA-restricted, with HLA associations seemingly driven largely by CMV exposure. Immune exposure information for the cohort was limited to CMV serostatus. The authors suggested that the approach could potentially be generalized to other disease states and immunological phenotypes. Cytomegalovirus status was reported to be diagnosed by the classifier with high specificity and sensitivity in both the original and validation cohorts. Linkage disequilibrium might explain the correlated functional status among segregating V segments, but an unknown experimental factor could not be excluded. V-gene and J-gene trimming of TCR beta chains was associated with a missense DCLRE1C variant in a later genetic analysis, and the association was replicated in an independent cohort. In a later analysis, HLA-associated TCR beta chains showed more clonal expansion and lower generation probabilities than non-associated chains that were equally common. Because counts were too low, about 17 rarely observed V segments, including chromosome 9 orphons, were excluded from the earlier analysis of some 590 of the donors. In this cohort, only TCR beta chains were sequenced, and detectable features were limited by the absence of alpha or paired-chain data. The study listed 150 to 200 TCR beta chains as associated with cytomegalovirus. When HLA alleles, especially DR and DQ, strongly co-occurred, attributing TCR associations to individual alleles was difficult. The 87-base-pair reads could not distinguish some IMGT-functional V segments, including TRBV6-2 and TRBV6-3, so those segments were excluded. A further reported finding was that TCR beta sequences accurately predicted the HLA-A and HLA-B alleles for most subjects in the first cohort.

This clone occurred a few times. Its target antigen remains unknown. It has no much larger one-base neighbor in the sample; base qualities were not kept. The library relied on the immunoSEQ multiplex PCR assay. A mixture of 60 forward primers for TCR Vbeta segments and 13 reverse primers for TCR Jbeta segments was used in the multiplex PCR. The CDR3 region of rearranged TCR beta genes was amplified from genomic DNA with a multiplex PCR assay. The amplified TCR beta libraries were sequenced on the Illumina HiSeq System as 87-base-pair reads. Per the source publication's procedure: Across the 670 or so repertoires, a later analysis counted tens of millions of unique TCR beta chains, roughly 11 million of which were shared by at least two donors. A nearest-neighbor algorithm error-corrected the raw reads and collapsed the reads into unique sequences, merging closely related sequences to remove PCR and sequencing errors. To assign V, D and J gene segments, CDR3 sequences were aligned to IMGT reference sequences. For a sequence to be retained, a match of at least six nucleotides to both a V gene segment and a J gene segment was required. A rearrangement counted as productive if the CDR3 had no stop codons and remained in frame with V and J, and every other rearrangement counted as non-productive. Following IMGT convention, CDR3 was defined as the stretch from the second conserved V-encoded cysteine up to the conserved J-encoded phenylalanine. The earlier analysis of about 530 of the donors excluded any sequence lacking an unambiguous match to a single V gene segment. An earlier analysis of 450 to 650 of the donors called V segments functional above 56.7% productive rearrangements and segregating when the between-donor standard deviation exceeded 5%. A statistical classification framework was developed to diagnose cytomegalovirus status using the catalog of TCR beta chain sequences. In a later analysis, TCR nucleotide sequences were compared against IMGT/GENE-DB human TR gene sequences so that V and J genes could be assigned. Using the TCRdist pipeline, a later analysis assigned CDR3 sequences along with most-parsimonious VDJ recombination scenarios. In a later analysis, every TCR beta chain was defined by the combination of its CDR3 amino acid sequence and its V-gene family, and reads without a unique V-gene family were dropped. A later analysis removed several hundred highly shared, low-generation-probability nucleotide sequences to deal with suspected cross-contamination and a sequencing artifact. A later analysis calculated a clonal expansion index for each public chain from normalized within-repertoire ranks of inferred template counts. A later analysis computed generation probabilities with a VDJ recombination model fitted to out-of-frame rearrangements, and checked the results against IGoR. In a later analysis, hypergeometric tests were used to score TCR-TCR, TCR-HLA and TCR-CMV co-occurrence, with a repertoire-size bias correction applied to TCR pairs. False discovery rates were estimated in a later analysis by permuting HLA or CMV assignments 20 times. A later analysis grouped co-occurring TCRs with DBSCAN, adding TCRdist sequence similarity when clustering within HLA-allele-positive subsets. Repertoires with fewer than 30,000 or more than 120,000 public chains, plus five repertoires with anomalous nucleotide sharing, were excluded from co-occurrence clustering. Entries here come from immuneACCESS through TCRdb and include only in-frame sequences with V and J called. Some clones fail to appear in such tables; in the studies checked, an unresolved V gene covers under half of the shortfall, and the cause of the remainder is unknown. Clonal size and the V and J genes are those of that table, whereas D and trimming came from the DNA. For this sample there are some 120,000 clones; 17% appear just once. Of the sample, approximately 2.6% is held by the ten largest clones.

Between the V and J ends, shortened by 0 bases and 3 bases respectively, the junction contains 11 bases. Inclusive of the bounding cysteine and phenylalanine, the CDR3 is 14 residues long. The sequence is cut down to CDR3 DNA, 42 bases in frame from base 1. From a lookup of the germline V gene (reference sequence), CDR1 and CDR2 are GTSNPN and SVGIG. The sequenced sample was PBMCs. The chain employs TRBV30 and TRBJ1-2; TRBD1 is possibly the D segment (5 matching bases). This receptor was obtained from a female donor in good health and CMV-seropositive. The CDR3 protein: CAWSVHGAYYGYTF. The sequence in DNA is TGTGCCTGGAGTGTTCATGGGGCTTACTATGGCTACACCTTC. When the CDR3 is completed using the reference TRBV30 and TRBJ1-2 genes on either side, the full variable domain is SQTIHQWPATLVQPVGSPLSLECTVEGTSNPNLYWYRQAAGRGLQLLFYSVGIGQISSEVPQNLSASRPQDRQFILSSKKLLLSDSGFYLCAWSVHGAYYGYTFGSGTRLTVV.